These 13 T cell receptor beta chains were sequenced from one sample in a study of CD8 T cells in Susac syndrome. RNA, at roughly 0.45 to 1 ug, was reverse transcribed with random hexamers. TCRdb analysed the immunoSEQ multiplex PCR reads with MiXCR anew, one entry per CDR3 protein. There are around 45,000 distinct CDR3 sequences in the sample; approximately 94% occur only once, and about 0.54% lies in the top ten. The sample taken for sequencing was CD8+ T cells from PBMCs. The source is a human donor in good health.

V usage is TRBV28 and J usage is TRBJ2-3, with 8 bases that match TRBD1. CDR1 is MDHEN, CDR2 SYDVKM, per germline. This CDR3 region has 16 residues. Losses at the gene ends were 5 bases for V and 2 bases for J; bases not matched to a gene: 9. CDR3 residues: CASSPRTGKFTDTQYF. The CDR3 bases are TGTGCCAGCAGTCCCCGGACAGGGAAATTCACAGATACGCAGTATTTT.

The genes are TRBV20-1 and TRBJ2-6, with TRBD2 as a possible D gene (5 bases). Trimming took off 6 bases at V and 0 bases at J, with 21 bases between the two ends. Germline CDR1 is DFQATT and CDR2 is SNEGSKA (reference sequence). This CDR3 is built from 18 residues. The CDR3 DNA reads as TGCAGTGCCCCAACGTTCTCGGGGTCTAGCTCTGGGGCCAACGTCCTGACTTTC. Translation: CSAPTFSGSSSGANVLTF.

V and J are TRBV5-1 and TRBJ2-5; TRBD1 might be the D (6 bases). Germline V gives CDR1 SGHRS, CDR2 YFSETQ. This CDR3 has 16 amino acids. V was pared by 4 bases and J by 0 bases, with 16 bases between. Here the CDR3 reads CASSTGQLLYQETQYF. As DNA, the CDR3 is TGCGCCAGCAGCACTGGACAGCTATTGTACCAAGAGACCCAGTACTTC.

CDR3 sequence: CASMGTPVGAFF. Here the CDR3 DNA reads TGTGCCAGCATGGGGACGCCCGTTGGAGCTTTCTTT. This chain links TRBV7-9 with TRBJ1-1; maybe TRBD1 (5 bases). Germline CDR1 SEHNR, CDR2 FQNEAQ (reference sequence). V lost 7 bases and J 10 bases, leaving 16 bases between the germline ends. The CDR3 has 12 residues.

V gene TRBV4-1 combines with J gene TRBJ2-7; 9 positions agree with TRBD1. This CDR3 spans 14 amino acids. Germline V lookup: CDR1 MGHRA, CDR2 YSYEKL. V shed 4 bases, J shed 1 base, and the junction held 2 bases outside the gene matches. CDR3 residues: CASSPTGGSYEQYF. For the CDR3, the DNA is TGCGCCAGCAGCCCGACAGGGGGGTCCTACGAGCAGTACTTC.

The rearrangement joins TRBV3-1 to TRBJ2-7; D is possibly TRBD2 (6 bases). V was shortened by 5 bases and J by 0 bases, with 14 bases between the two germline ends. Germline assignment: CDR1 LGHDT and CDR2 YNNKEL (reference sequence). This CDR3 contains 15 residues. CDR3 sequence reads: CASSETLAHSYEQYF. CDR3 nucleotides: TGTGCCAGCAGCGAGACCCTAGCGCACTCCTACGAGCAGTACTTC.

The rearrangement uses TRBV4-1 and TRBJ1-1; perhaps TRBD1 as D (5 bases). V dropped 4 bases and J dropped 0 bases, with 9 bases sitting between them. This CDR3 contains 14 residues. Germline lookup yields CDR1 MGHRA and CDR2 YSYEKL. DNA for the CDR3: TGCGCCAGCAGCCGGGGACCCCTGAACACTGAAGCTTTCTTT. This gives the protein CASSRGPLNTEAFF.

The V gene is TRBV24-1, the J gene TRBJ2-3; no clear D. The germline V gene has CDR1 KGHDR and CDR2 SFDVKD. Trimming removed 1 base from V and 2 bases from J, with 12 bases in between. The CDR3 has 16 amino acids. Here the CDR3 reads CATSDFGSEPTDTQYF. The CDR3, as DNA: TGTGCCACCAGTGATTTCGGCAGCGAACCCACAGATACGCAGTATTTT.

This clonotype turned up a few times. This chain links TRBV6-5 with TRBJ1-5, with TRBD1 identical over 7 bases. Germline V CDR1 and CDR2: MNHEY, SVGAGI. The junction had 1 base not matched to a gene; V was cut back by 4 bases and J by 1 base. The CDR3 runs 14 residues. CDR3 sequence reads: CASSSQGSNQPQHF. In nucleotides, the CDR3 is TGTGCCAGCAGTTCACAGGGGAGCAATCAGCCCCAGCATTTT.

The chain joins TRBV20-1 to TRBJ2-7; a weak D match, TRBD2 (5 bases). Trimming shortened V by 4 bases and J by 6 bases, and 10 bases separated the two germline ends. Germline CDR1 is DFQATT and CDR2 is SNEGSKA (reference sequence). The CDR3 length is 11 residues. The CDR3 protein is CSATRGGEQYF. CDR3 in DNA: TGCAGTGCTACCCGTGGAGGCGAGCAGTACTTC.

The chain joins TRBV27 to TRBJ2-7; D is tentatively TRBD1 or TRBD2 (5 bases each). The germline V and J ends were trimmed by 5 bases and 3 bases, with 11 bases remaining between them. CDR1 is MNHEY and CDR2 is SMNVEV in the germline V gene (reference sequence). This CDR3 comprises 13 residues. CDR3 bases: TGTGCCAGCAGTCTGGGGACCTTCTACGAGCAGTACTTC. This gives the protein CASSLGTFYEQYF.

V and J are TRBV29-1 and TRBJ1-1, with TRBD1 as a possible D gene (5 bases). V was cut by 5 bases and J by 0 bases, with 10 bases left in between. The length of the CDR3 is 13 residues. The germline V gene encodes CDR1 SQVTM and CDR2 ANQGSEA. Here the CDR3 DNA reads TGCAGCGTTTCCCAGGGACTGAACACTGAAGCTTTCTTT. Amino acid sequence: CSVSQGLNTEAFF.

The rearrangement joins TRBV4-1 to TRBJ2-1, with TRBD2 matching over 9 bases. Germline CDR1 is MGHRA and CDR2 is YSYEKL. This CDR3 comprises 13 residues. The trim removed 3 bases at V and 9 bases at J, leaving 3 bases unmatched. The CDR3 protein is CASSQGLAIEQFF. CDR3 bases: TGCGCCAGCAGCCAGGGACTAGCTATTGAGCAGTTCTTC.